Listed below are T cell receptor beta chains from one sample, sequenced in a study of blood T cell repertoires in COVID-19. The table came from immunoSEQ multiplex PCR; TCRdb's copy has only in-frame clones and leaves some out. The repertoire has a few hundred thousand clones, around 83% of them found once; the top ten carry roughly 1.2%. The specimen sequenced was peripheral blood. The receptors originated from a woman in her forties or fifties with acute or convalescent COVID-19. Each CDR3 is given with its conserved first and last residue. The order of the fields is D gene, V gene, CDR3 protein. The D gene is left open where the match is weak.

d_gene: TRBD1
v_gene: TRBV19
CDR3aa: CASSIEATGAVRGYTF

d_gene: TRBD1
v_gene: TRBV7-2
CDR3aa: CASSLDRGAGNTIYF

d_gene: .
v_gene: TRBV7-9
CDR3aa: CASSLEVEGTVAFF

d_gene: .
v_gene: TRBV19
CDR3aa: CASSIGAGTHYGYTF

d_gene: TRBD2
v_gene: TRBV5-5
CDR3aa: CASSLGGLAASTDTQYF

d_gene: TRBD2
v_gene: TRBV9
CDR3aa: CASSVAWIGGDEQFF

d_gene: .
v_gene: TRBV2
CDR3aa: CASSTGYSTDTQYF

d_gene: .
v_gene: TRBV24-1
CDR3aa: CATSDPGFNTGELFF

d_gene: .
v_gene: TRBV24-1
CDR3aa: CATSDPLDGNGETQYF

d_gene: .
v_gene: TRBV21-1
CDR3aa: CASSKRGASGREETQYF

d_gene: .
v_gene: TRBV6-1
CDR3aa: CASSERGYGYTF

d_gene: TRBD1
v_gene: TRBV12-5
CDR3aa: CASGLAYIFPGQAQNTEAFF

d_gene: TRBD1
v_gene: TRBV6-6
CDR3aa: CASSLRTGLVFF

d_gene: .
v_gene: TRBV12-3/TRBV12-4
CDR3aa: CASSLGPSDTQYF

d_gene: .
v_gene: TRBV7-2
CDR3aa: CASSIRVGVGVGGELFF

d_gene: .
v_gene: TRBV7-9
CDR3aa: CASSEGGGYQETQYF

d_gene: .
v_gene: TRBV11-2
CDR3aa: CASSFWASGPGANVLTF

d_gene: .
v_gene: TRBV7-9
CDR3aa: CASSLAVRGGATEAFF

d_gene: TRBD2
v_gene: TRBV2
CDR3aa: CASTAVAGGNEQFF

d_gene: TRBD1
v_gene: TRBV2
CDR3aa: CASLRQGYMNTEAFF

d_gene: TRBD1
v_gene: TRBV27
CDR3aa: CATHQGDKRNEQFF

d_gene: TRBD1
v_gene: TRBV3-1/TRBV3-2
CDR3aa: CASSRTGTGGYGYTF

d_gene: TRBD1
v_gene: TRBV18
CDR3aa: CASSLNRGTYEQYF

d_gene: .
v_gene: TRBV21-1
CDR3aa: CASGFGLFMVYSGNTIYF

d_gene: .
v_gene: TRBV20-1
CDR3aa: CSARRAGEQFF

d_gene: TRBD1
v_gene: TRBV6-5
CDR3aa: CASSQDRGTEAFF

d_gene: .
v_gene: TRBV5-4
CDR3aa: CASSRQGFTSGHNEQFF

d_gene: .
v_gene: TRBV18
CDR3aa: CASSPGAQETQYF

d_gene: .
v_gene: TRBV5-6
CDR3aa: CASSGTGLAEADTQYF

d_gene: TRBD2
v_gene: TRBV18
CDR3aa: CASFPGGSYNEQFF

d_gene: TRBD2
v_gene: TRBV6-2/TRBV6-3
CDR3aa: CASSPRAVAGGTDTQYF

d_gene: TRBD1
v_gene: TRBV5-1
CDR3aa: CASSLTGDAHEKLFF

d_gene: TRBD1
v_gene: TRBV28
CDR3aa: CASSIPRGLGYGYTF

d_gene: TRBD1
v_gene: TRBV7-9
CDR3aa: CASSLAQGVNTEAFF

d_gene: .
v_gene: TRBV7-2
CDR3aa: CASGRTVSNSPLHF

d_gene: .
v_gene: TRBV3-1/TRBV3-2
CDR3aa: CASSQARDAVDGYTF

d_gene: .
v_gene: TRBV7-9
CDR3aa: CASSPGSNQPQHF

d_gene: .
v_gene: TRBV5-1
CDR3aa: CASSLGAPTYGYTF

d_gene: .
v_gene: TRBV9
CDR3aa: CASSSSSSYNSPLHF

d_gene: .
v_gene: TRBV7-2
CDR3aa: CASSFFSEETQYF

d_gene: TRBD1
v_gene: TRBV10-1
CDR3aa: CASSESAGGTEAFF

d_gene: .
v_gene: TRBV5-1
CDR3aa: CASSTGTTNEKLFF